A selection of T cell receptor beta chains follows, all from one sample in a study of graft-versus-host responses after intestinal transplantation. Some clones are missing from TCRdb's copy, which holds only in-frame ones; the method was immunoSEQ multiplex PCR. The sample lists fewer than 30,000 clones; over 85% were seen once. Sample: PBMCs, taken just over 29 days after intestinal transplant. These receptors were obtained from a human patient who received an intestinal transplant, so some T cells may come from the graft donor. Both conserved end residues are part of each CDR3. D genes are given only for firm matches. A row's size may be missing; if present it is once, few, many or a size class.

CASSPPERAGANVLTF,TGTGCCAGCTCACCACCAGAGAGGGCAGGGGCCAACGTCCTGACTTTC,TRBV18,TRBJ2-6,-,-
CASSRNPNYGYTF,TGTGCCAGCAGCAGGAATCCTAACTATGGCTACACCTTC,TRBV9,TRBJ1-2,-,-
CASSIGQGGQPQHF,TGTGCCAGCAGCATCGGACAGGGTGGGCAGCCCCAGCATTTT,TRBV28,TRBJ1-5,once,TRBD1
CASSLEGSSNQPQHF,TGTGCCAGCAGCTTAGAAGGGTCAAGCAATCAGCCCCAGCATTTT,TRBV7-9,TRBJ1-5,once,-
CASSLVGTGKRYGYTF,TGTGCCAGCAGCCTAGTGGGGACAGGGAAGCGATATGGCTACACCTTC,TRBV7-6,TRBJ1-2,-,TRBD1
CASSFTSGSYEQYF,TGTGCCAGCAGCTTTACTAGCGGGAGCTACGAGCAGTACTTC,TRBV5-5,TRBJ2-7,once,TRBD2
CASSYLRGSQETQYF,TGTGCCAGCAGTTACCTCAGGGGTAGCCAAGAGACCCAGTACTTC,TRBV6-5,TRBJ2-5,once,-
CASSLGQVSYEQYF,TGCGCCAGCAGCTTGGGACAGGTTTCCTACGAGCAGTACTTC,TRBV5-1,TRBJ2-7,-,-
CASGRPPTETQYF,TGTGCCAGTGGAAGACCCCCAACGGAGACCCAGTACTTC,TRBV19,TRBJ2-5,-,-
CASSLSRAGQDTQYF,TGTGCCAGCAGTTTATCACGGGCGGGCCAAGATACGCAGTATTTT,TRBV27,TRBJ2-3,-,-
CASSPRAGGPSIQYF,TGTGCCAGCAGCCCCAGAGCGGGAGGGCCTAGCATTCAGTACTTC,TRBV4-2,TRBJ2-4,-,TRBD2
CASSGGTSSYEQYF,TGTGCCAGCAGCGGCGGGACTAGCTCCTACGAGCAGTACTTC,TRBV5-4,TRBJ2-7,-,TRBD2
CSVVSVAKNIQYF,TGCAGCGTTGTGTCCGTAGCCAAAAACATTCAGTACTTC,TRBV29-1,TRBJ2-4,-,-
CASSLSPGSDSGANVLTF,TGTGCCAGCAGTTTATCCCCGGGATCCGACTCTGGGGCCAACGTCCTGACTTTC,TRBV27,TRBJ2-6,-,-
CASNPKGLNQPQHF,TGTGCCAGCAACCCAAAGGGCCTCAATCAGCCCCAGCATTTT,TRBV6-5,TRBJ1-5,few,-